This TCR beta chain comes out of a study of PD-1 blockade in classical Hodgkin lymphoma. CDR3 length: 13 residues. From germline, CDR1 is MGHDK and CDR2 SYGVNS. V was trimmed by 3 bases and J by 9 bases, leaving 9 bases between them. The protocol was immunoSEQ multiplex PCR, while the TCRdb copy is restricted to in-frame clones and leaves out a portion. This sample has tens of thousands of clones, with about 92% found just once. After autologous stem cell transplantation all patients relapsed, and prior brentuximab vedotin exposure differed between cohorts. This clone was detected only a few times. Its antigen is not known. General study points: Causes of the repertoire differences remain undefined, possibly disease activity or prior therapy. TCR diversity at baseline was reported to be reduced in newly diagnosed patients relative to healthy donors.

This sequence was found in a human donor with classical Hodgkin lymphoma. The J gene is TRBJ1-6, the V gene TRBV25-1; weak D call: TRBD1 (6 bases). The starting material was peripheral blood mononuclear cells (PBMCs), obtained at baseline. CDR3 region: CASSDRGSSPLHF. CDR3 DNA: TGTGCCAGCAGTGACAGGGGCAGTTCACCCCTCCACTTT.